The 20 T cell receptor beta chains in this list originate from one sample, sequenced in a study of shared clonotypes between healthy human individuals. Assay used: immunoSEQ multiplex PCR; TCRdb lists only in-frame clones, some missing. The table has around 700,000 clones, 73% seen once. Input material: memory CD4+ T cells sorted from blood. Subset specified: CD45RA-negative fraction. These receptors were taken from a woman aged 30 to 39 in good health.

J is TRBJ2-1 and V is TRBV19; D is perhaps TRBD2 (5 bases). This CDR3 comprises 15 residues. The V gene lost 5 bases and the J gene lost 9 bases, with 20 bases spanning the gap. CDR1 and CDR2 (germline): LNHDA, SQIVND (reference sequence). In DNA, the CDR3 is TGTGCCAGTAGTCCGCTAGGCGGGCTCGAAGGTGAGCAGTTCTTC. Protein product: CASSPLGGLEGEQFF.

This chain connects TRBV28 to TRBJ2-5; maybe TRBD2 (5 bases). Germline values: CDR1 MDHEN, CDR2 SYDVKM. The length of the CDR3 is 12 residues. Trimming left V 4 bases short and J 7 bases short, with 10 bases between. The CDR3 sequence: CASSSFRGTQYF. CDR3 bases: TGTGCCAGCAGTTCGTTCCGGGGGACCCAGTACTTC.

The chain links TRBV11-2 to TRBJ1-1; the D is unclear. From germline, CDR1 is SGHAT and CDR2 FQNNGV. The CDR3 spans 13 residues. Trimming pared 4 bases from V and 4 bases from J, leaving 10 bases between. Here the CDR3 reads CASSSQPGTEAFF. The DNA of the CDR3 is TGTGCCAGCAGCTCCCAGCCGGGCACTGAAGCTTTCTTT. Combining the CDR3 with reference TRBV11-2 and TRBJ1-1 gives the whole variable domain EAGVAQSPRYKIIEKRQSVAFWCNPISGHATLYWYQQILGQGPKLLIQFQNNGVVDDSQLPKDRFSAERLKGVDSTLKIQPAKLEDSAVYLCASSSQPGTEAFFGQGTRLTVV.

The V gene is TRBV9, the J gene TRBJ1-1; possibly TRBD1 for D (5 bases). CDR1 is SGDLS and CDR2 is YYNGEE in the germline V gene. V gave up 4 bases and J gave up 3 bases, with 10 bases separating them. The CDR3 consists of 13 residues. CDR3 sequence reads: CASSPRVYTEAFF. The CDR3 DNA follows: TGTGCCAGCAGCCCCAGGGTCTACACTGAAGCTTTCTTT. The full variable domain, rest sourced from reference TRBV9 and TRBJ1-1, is DSGVTQTPKHLITATGQRVTLRCSPRSGDLSVYWYQQSLDQGLQFLIQYYNGEERAKGNILERFSAQQFPDLHSELNLSSLELGDSALYFCASSPRVYTEAFFGQGTRLTVV.

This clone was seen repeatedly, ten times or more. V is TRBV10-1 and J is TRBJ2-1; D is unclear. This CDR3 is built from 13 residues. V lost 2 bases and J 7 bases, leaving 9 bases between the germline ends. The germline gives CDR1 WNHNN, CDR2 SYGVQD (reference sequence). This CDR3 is CASSENYQNEQFF. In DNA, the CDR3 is TGCGCCAGCAGTGAGAACTACCAGAATGAGCAGTTCTTC.

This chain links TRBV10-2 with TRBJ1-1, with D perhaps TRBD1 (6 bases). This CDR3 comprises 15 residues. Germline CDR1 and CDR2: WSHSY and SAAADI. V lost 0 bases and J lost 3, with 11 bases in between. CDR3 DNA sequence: TGCGCCAGCAGTGAGTCTACAGGGAGGGACACTGAAGCTTTCTTT. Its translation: CASSESTGRDTEAFF.

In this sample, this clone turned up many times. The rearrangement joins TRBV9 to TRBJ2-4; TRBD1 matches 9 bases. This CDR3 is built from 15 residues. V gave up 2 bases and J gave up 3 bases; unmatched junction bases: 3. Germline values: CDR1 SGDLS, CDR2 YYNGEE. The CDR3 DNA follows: TGTGCCAGCAGCGTTTCGACAGGGGGCAAAAACATTCAGTACTTC. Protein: CASSVSTGGKNIQYF.

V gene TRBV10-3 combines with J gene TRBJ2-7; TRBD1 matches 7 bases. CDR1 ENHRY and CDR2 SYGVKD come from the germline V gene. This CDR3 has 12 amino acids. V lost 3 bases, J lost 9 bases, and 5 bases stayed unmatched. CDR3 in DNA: TGTGCCATCAGTGACCAGGGGGTTTGGCAGTACTTC. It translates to CAISDQGVWQYF.

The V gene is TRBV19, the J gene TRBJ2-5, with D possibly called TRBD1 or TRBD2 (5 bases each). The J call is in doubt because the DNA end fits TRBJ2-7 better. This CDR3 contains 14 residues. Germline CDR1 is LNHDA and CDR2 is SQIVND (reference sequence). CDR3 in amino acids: CASSAMGRSYEQYF. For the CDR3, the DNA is TGTGCCAGTAGTGCCATGGGACGGAGTTACGAGCAGTACTTC.

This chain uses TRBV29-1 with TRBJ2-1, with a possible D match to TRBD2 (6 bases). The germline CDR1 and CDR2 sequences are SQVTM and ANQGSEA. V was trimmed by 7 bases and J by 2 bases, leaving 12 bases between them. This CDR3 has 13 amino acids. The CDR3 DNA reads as TGCAGCGGCGGGACGGCCGCCTACAATGAGCAGTTCTTC. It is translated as CSGGTAAYNEQFF.

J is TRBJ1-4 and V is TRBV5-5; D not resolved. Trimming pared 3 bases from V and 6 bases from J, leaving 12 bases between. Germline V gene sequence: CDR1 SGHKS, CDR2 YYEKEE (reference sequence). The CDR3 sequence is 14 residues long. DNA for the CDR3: TGTGCCAGCAGCTCTCTCCAGGCCGATGAAAAACTGTTTTTT. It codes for CASSSLQADEKLFF.

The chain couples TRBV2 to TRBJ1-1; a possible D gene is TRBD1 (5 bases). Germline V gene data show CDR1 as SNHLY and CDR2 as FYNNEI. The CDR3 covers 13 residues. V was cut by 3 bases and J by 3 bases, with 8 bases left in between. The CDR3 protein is CASSDDSDTEAFF. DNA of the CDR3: TGTGCCAGCAGTGACGACAGCGACACTGAAGCTTTCTTT.

This chain's CDR3 is CASKVAGRGGTDTQYF. In nucleotides, the CDR3 is TGTGCCTCCAAAGTCGCCGGGAGAGGGGGCACAGATACGCAGTATTTT. The rearrangement links TRBV19 to TRBJ2-3, with D possibly being TRBD2 (6 bases). The CDR3 totals 16 residues. Trimming left V 11 bases short and J 1 base short, with 22 bases between. Germline assignment: CDR1 LNHDA and CDR2 SQIVND (reference sequence). The full variable domain, with the rest looked up from reference TRBV19 and TRBJ2-3, is DGGITQSPKYLFRKEGQNVTLSCEQNLNHDAMYWYRQDPGQGLRLIYYSQIVNDFQKGDIAEGYSVSREKKESFPLTVTSAQKNPTAFYLCASKVAGRGGTDTQYFGPGTRLTVL.

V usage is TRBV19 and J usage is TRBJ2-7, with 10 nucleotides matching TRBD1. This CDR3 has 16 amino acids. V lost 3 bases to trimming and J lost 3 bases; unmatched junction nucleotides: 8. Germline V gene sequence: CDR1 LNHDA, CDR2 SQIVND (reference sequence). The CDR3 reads CASSIDGGTGVYEQYF. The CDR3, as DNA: TGTGCCAGTAGTATCGACGGCGGGACAGGGGTCTACGAGCAGTACTTC.

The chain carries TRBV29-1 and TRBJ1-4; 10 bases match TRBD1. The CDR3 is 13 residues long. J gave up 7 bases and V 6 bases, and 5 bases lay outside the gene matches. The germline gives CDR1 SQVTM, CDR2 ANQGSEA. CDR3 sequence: CSVQGQGFEKLFF. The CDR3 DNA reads TGCAGCGTCCAGGGACAGGGGTTTGAAAAACTGTTTTTT.

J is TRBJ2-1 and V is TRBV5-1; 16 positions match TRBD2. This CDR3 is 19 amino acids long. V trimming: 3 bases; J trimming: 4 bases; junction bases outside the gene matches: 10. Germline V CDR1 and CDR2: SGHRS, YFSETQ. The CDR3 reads CASSSKGLAGGPLYNEQFF. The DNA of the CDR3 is TGCGCCAGCAGCTCTAAGGGACTAGCGGGAGGGCCCCTGTACAATGAGCAGTTCTTC.

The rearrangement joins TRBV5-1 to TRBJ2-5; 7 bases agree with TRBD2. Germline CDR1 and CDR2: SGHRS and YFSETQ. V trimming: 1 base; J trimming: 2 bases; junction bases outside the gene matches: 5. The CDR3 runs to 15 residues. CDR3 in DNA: TGCGCCAGCAGCTTGATGGCTAGCGGTCAAGAGACCCAGTACTTC. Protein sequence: CASSLMASGQETQYF.

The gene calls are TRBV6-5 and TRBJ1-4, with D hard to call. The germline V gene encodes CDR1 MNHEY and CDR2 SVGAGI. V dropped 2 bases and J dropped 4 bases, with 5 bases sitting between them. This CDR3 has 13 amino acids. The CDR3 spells CASSYAFNEKLFF. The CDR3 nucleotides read TGTGCCAGCAGTTACGCCTTTAATGAAAAACTGTTTTTT.

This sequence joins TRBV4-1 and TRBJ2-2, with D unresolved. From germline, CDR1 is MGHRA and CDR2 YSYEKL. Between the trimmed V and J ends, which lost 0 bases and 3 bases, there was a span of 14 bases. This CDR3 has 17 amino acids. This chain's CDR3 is CASSQDQGSPDTGELFF. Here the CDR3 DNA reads TGCGCCAGCAGCCAAGATCAAGGGTCCCCAGACACCGGGGAGCTGTTTTTT.

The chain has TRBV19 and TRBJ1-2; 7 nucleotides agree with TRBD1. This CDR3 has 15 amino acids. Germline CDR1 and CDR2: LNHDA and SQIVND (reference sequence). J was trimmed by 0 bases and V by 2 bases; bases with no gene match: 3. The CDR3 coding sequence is TGTGCCAGTAGTATAACCGGGACAGCTAACTATGGCTACACCTTC. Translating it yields CASSITGTANYGYTF.